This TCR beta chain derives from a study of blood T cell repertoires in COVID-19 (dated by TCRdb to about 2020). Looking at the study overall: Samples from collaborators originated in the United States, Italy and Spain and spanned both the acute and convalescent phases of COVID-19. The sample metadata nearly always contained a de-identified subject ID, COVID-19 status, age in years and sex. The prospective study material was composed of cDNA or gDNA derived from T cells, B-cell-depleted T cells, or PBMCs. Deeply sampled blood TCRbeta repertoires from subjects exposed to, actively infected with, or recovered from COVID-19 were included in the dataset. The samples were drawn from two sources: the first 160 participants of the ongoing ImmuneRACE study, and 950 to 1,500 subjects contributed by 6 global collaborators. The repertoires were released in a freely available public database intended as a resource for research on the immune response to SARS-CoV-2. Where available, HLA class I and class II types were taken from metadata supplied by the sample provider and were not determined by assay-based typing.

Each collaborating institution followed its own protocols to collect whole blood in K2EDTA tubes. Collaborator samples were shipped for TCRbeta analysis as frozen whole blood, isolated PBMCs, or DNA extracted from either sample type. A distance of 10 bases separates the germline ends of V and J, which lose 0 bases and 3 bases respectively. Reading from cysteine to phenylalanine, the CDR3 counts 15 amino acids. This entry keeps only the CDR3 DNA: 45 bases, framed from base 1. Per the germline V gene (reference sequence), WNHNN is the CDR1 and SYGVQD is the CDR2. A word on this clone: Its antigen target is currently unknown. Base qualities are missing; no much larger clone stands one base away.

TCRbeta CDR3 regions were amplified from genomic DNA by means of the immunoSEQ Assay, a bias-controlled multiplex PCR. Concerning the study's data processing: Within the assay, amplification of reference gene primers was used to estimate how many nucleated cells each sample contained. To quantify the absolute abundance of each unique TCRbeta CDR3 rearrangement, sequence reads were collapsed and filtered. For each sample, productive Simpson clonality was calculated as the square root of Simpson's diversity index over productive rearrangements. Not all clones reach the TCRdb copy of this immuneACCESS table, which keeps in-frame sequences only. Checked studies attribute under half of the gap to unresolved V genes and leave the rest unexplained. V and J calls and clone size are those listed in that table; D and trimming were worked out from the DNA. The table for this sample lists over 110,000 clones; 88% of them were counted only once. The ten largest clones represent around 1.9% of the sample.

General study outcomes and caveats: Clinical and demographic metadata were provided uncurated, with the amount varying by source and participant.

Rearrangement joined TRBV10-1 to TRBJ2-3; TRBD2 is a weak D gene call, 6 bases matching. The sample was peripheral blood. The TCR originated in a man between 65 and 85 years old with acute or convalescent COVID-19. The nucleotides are TGCGCCAGCAGTGAGTCTACGGGGGATACAGATACGCAGTATTTT. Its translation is CASSESTGDTDTQYF.